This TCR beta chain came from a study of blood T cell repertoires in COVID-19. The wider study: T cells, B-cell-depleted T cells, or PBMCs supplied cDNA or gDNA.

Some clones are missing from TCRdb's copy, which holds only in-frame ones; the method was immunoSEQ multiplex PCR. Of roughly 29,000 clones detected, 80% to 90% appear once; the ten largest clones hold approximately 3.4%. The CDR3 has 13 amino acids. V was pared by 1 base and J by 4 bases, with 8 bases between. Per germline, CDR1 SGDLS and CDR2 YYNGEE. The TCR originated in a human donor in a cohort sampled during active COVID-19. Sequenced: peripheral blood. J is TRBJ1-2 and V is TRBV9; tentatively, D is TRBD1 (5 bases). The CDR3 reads CASSVRQGYGYTF. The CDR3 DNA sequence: TGTGCCAGCAGCGTACGCCAGGGCTATGGCTACACCTTC.